This TCR beta chain was obtained from a study of CXCR3-negative and CXCR3-positive naive CD8 T cells. Study-level points and caveats: Cryopreserved cells showed partially decreased CXCR3 expression, and most assays used fresh PBMCs. Similarly elevated diversity marked both naive subsets, with memory CD8+ cells showing far lower diversity.

UMI-labeled 5' RACE yielded the TRB cDNA libraries. TCRdb reprocessed the 5' RACE reads; each CDR3 protein has one entry and no DNA is given. This repertoire includes roughly 25,000 distinct CDR3 sequences. The CDR3 contains 12 residues. On this clonotype itself: Its antigen is unknown.

This chain uses TRBV12-3 or TRBV12-4 with TRBJ1-1; TCRdb outputs TRBD1, but without DNA this stays unchecked. The TCR sequence derives from a human donor in good health. Some clones in this sample may be carry-over from other donors' samples. Sequencing was carried out using naive CXCR3- CD8+ T cells from blood. The subset was: CD45RO-CCR7+CD27+CD95- naive CD8+ T cells lacking CXCR3 (TNR3-). This chain's CDR3 is CASSPGGQGAFF.